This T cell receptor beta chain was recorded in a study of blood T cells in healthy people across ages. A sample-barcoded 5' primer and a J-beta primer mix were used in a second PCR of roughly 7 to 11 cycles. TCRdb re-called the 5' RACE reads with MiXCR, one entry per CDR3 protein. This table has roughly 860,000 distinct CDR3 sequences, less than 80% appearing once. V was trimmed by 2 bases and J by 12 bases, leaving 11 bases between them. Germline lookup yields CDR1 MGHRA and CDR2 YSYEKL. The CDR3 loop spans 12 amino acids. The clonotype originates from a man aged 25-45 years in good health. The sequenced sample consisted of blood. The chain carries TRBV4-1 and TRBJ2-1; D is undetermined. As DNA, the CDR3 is TGCGCCAGCAGCCAACCGCTAGGGCCGCAGTTCTTC. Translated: CASSQPLGPQFF.